A single sample is the source of the 24 T cell receptor beta chains below, sequenced in a study of human T cells and chemical hapten exposure. TCRdb re-derived calls from the RACE reads in MiXCR, one entry per CDR3 protein. The table has some 62,000 distinct CDR3 sequences, 9.5% to 12% seen once; the top ten hold more than 2%. Time point meaning: patch test 3, about 24 weeks after DPC sensitization. Treatment of the sample: therapeutic diphenylcyclopropenone sensitization with weekly scalp DPC. The sample here was whole blood, taken in connection with sensitization to the hapten diphenylcyclopropenone (DPC). These TCRs come from a young woman with alopecia areata. Some clones in this sample may be carry-over from other donors' samples.

This clonotype was detected a few times. This chain connects TRBV18 to TRBJ2-7; the D gene could be TRBD1 or TRBD2 (5 bases each). Between the trimmed V and J ends, which lost 4 bases and 0 bases, there was a span of 13 bases. The CDR3 is made up of 15 amino acids. Germline V lookup: CDR1 KGHSH, CDR2 LQKENI. Here the CDR3 DNA reads TGTGCCAGCTCACAACCCGGGACCAGCTCCTACGAGCAGTACTTC. The encoded protein is CASSQPGTSSYEQYF.

The rearrangement joins TRBV18 to TRBJ2-5; D is ambiguous. CDR1 is KGHSH and CDR2 is LQKENI in the germline V gene. The CDR3 spans 15 residues. The V gene lost 0 bases and the J gene lost 2 bases, with 10 bases spanning the gap. The CDR3 region is CASSPPNRRQETQYF. The CDR3 DNA sequence: TGTGCCAGCTCACCACCGAATCGGCGGCAAGAGACCCAGTACTTC.

This chain connects TRBV3-1 to TRBJ1-4; no clear D gene. This CDR3 contains 15 residues. In germline, CDR1 is LGHDT, CDR2 YNNKEL (reference sequence). With 4 bases removed from V and 2 bases from J, the gap between germline ends came to 11 bases. CDR3 nucleotides: TGTGCCAGCAGCCCTCCTGTGACCACTAATGAAAAACTGTTTTTT. Protein product: CASSPPVTTNEKLFF.

This clonotype was seen ten or more times. V is TRBV2 and J is TRBJ2-1; D call uncertain. The CDR3 loop spans 14 amino acids. The germline CDR1 and CDR2 sequences are SNHLY and FYNNEI. V was pared by 8 bases and J by 0 bases, with 11 bases between. The CDR3 DNA reads TGTGCCAGCGTAGCAGGAAGCTCCTACAATGAGCAGTTCTTC. This codes for CASVAGSSYNEQFF.

This chain joins TRBV11-2 and TRBJ2-1; D unresolved. There are 16 residues in the CDR3. V was trimmed by 0 bases and J by 0 bases, leaving 9 bases between them. Germline V lookup: CDR1 SGHAT, CDR2 FQNNGV. The CDR3 DNA follows: TGTGCCAGCAGCTTAGAACCAGCGCCCTCCTACAATGAGCAGTTCTTC. It encodes CASSLEPAPSYNEQFF.

This chain links TRBV28 with TRBJ2-7, with 8 bases that match TRBD2. The germline CDR1 and CDR2 sequences are MDHEN and SYDVKM. The CDR3 spans 14 residues. V lost 6 bases to trimming and J lost 4 bases; unmatched junction nucleotides: 8. The CDR3 DNA reads TGTGCCAGCAGAGCCACGGGAGGGGCTTACGAGCAGTACTTC. It codes for CASRATGGAYEQYF.

This clonotype was seen repeatedly, ten times or more. V usage is TRBV12-3 or TRBV12-4 and J usage is TRBJ1-2, with 8 bases identical to TRBD1. The V segment lost 6 bases and the J segment 5 bases; nucleotides outside the gene matches: 5. This CDR3 spans 13 amino acids. The CDR3 here is CASSGQGYYGYTF. Written as DNA, the CDR3 is TGTGCCAGCAGCGGACAGGGCTATTATGGCTACACCTTC.

V usage is TRBV28 and J usage is TRBJ2-7; maybe TRBD2 (7 bases). The V end lost 10 bases, the J end lost 0 bases, and 16 bases lay between the germline ends. The germline V gene encodes CDR1 MDHEN and CDR2 SYDVKM. This CDR3 spans 14 amino acids. The CDR3 here is CATIKGGSSYEQYF. CDR3 DNA sequence: TGTGCCACCATCAAGGGGGGGAGCTCCTACGAGCAGTACTTC.

The chain combines TRBV20-1 with TRBJ1-5, with 7 bases lining up with TRBD1. J gave up 4 bases and V 6 bases, and 6 bases lay outside the gene matches. The CDR3 sequence is 13 residues long. Germline CDR1 is DFQATT and CDR2 is SNEGSKA (reference sequence). For the CDR3, the DNA is TGCAGTGCCGGACAGGAAATTAATCAGCCCCAGCATTTT. The encoded protein is CSAGQEINQPQHF.

The sample holds a few counts of this clonotype. The chain links TRBV6-2 or TRBV6-3 to TRBJ1-5, with TRBD1 identical over 8 bases. V lost 4 bases, J lost 1 base, and 3 bases stayed unmatched. Germline loops: CDR1 MNHEY, CDR2 SVGEGT. This CDR3 spans 15 amino acids. CDR3 loop: CASSLQGVSNQPQHF. The CDR3 nucleotides are TGTGCCAGCAGTTTACAGGGGGTCAGCAATCAGCCCCAGCATTTT.

V gene TRBV5-5 combines with J gene TRBJ2-1; D is ambiguous. The length of the CDR3 is 17 residues. Trimming took off 0 bases at V and 0 bases at J, with 13 bases between the two ends. Germline V gene lookup returns CDR1 SGHKS and CDR2 YYEKEE (reference sequence). CDR3 amino acids: CASSLGGPASSYNEQFF. The CDR3 DNA follows: TGTGCCAGCAGCTTGGGCGGACCCGCCAGCTCCTACAATGAGCAGTTCTTC.

This clonotype was recorded a few times. The chain is built from TRBV29-1 and TRBJ2-2; TRBD1 agrees at 9 bases. V lost 5 bases to trimming and J lost 1 base; unmatched junction nucleotides: 5. From germline, CDR1 is SQVTM and CDR2 ANQGSEA. The length of the CDR3 is 15 residues. The CDR3 nucleotides read TGCAGCGTTAAGGACAGGGGCAGGAACACCGGGGAGCTGTTTTTT. It translates to CSVKDRGRNTGELFF.

Only a few counts were recorded for this clonotype. V and J are TRBV24-1 and TRBJ2-7; 10 bases agree with TRBD1. The CDR3 covers 16 residues. Germline V gene sequence: CDR1 KGHDR, CDR2 SFDVKD. V was pared by 2 bases and J by 2 bases, with 5 bases of the junction left unmatched. Here the CDR3 reads CATSDSSGTGAYEQYF. The CDR3 DNA follows: TGTGCCACCAGTGATTCATCCGGGACAGGGGCCTACGAGCAGTACTTC.

This clonotype has at least ten counts. The chain is built from TRBV18 and TRBJ1-2, with D perhaps TRBD1 (6 bases). CDR1 and CDR2 (germline): KGHSH, LQKENI. This CDR3 is 14 amino acids long. V gave up 6 bases and J gave up 8 bases, with 19 bases separating them. This CDR3 reads CASSPGTREYGYTF. In DNA form, the CDR3 reads TGTGCCAGCTCCCCCGGGACAAGAGAGTACGGCTACACCTTC.

This clonotype has a count of ten or more. The genes are TRBV11-3 and TRBJ2-1; D might be TRBD2 (5 bases). Trimming left V 5 bases short and J 8 bases short, with 19 bases between. Germline V gene lookup returns CDR1 SGHNT and CDR2 YENEEA. The CDR3 covers 15 residues. CDR3 nucleotides: TGTGCCAGCAGCCCGGTCTTGGGCCTCGGGGATGAGCAGTTCTTC. This gives the protein CASSPVLGLGDEQFF. Variable domain in full (rest from reference TRBV11-3 and TRBJ2-1): EAGVVQSPRYKIIEKKQPVAFWCNPISGHNTLYWYLQNLGQGPELLIRYENEEAVDDSQLPKDRFSAERLKGVDSTLKIQPAELGDSAVYLCASSPVLGLGDEQFFGPGTRLTVL.

Many counts were recorded for this clonotype. J is TRBJ2-7 and V is TRBV11-2; 9 positions agree with TRBD2. Germline CDR1 reads SGHAT; CDR2 reads FQNNGV. The V and J ends lost 5 bases and 0 bases, in that order; junction bases with no gene match: 8. CDR3 size: 16 residues. The chain's CDR3 is CASSPIGTSISYEQYF. The CDR3 coding sequence is TGTGCCAGCAGCCCCATAGGGACTAGCATCTCCTACGAGCAGTACTTC.

The CDR3 DNA reads TGCAGCCACCAGGACGGCACTGAAGCTTTCTTT. Its protein is CSHQDGTEAFF. V is TRBV29-1 and J is TRBJ1-1; D not resolved. CDR1 SQVTM and CDR2 ANQGSEA come from the germline V gene. The CDR3 is 11 residues long. Trimming stripped 8 bases from V and 4 bases from J, with 11 bases between. Full variable domain (missing parts from reference TRBV29-1 and TRBJ1-1): SAVISQKPSRDICQRGTSLTIQCQVDSQVTMMFWYRQQPGQSLTLIATANQGSEATYESGFVIDKFPISRPNLTFSTLTVSNMSPEDSSIYLCSHQDGTEAFFGQGTRLTVV.

This clonotype has a count of ten or more. This chain connects TRBV11-1 to TRBJ2-7; 8 bases line up with TRBD1. There are 16 residues in the CDR3. The germline V gene has CDR1 SGHAT and CDR2 FQDESV (reference sequence). Trimming removed 5 bases from V and 2 bases from J; junction bases left unmatched: 11. As DNA, the CDR3 is TGTGCCAGCAGCCAACCCCGTGGCAGGGGGCCCTACGAGCAGTACTTC. This sequence encodes CASSQPRGRGPYEQYF.

About this clonotype itself: This clone may be a read error of a much larger clone one base away. The chain is built from TRBV5-4 and TRBJ1-1; D unclear. Germline assignment: CDR1 SGHNT and CDR2 YYREEE (reference sequence). The CDR3 totals 11 residues. V lost 0 bases, J lost 11 bases, and 8 bases lay in between. The CDR3 coding sequence is TGTGCCAGCAGCTTGGGGTTACAGGCTTTCTTT. The encoded protein is CASSLGLQAFF.

There are many counts of this clonotype. The genes are TRBV6-2 or TRBV6-3 and TRBJ1-4; D is unresolved. Trimming took off 7 bases at V and 5 bases at J, with 14 bases between the two ends. Germline V gives CDR1 MNHEY, CDR2 SVGEGT. The CDR3 is 14 amino acids. In nucleotides, the CDR3 is TGTGCCAGCAACTCGGGATTGCTGAATGAAAAACTGTTTTTT. It encodes CASNSGLLNEKLFF.

This chain links TRBV5-1 with TRBJ2-3, with 9 bases that match TRBD2. This CDR3 spans 15 amino acids. CDR1 is SGHRS and CDR2 is YFSETQ in the germline V gene. V shed 6 bases and J 6 bases; nucleotides not matched to a gene: 11. The CDR3 DNA reads TGCGCCAGCACGAATTGGGGGACTAGCTCCGATACGCAGTATTTT. It encodes CASTNWGTSSDTQYF.

There are many counts of this clonotype. CDR3 region: CASSYPGSTYNEQFF. CDR3 sequence (DNA): TGTGCCAGCAGTTATCCGGGGTCTACCTACAATGAGCAGTTCTTC. The chain is built from TRBV28 and TRBJ2-1; the D gene is possibly TRBD2 (5 bases). The CDR3 totals 15 residues. Trimming cost V 4 bases and J 2 bases, with 12 bases left between them. Per the germline V gene, CDR1 is MDHEN and CDR2 is SYDVKM. Complete variable domain (other parts from reference TRBV28 and TRBJ2-1): DVKVTQSSRYLVKRTGEKVFLECVQDMDHENMFWYRQDPGLGLRLIYFSYDVKMKEKGDIPEGYSVSREKKERFSLILESASTNQTSMYLCASSYPGSTYNEQFFGPGTRLTVL.

A remark on this clonotype: Given a much more abundant clone one base away, this may be a read error. The chain carries TRBV29-1 and TRBJ2-4; a weak D match, TRBD1 (5 bases). The CDR3 is made up of 14 amino acids. From germline, CDR1 is SQVTM and CDR2 ANQGSEA. Trimming pared 7 bases from V and 6 bases from J, leaving 19 bases between. The CDR3 DNA reads TGCAGCGCCGTCCTCAGGGAATCGATAAACATTCAGTACTTC. This gives the protein CSAVLRESINIQYF.

This clonotype showed up many times. V and J are TRBV6-2 or TRBV6-3 and TRBJ1-1; 11 bases agree with TRBD1. Germline loops: CDR1 MNHEY, CDR2 SVGEGT. Unmatched junction bases numbered 7, after V lost 5 bases and J lost 5 bases. This CDR3 spans 15 amino acids. CDR3 nucleotide sequence: TGTGCCAGCAGTCGTCGGGACAGGGGGAAGACTGAAGCTTTCTTT. This gives the protein CASSRRDRGKTEAFF.